This T cell receptor (beta chain) was documented in a study of technical replicates of blood from a handful of donors. This clone was recorded only once. Profiling relied on immunoSEQ multiplex PCR, and the TCRdb table lists in-frame clones only, not all of them. The table lists under 95,000 clones, roughly 98% of them singletons. Germline CDR1 and CDR2: SGHVS and FQNEAQ. Trimming removed 2 bases from V and 3 bases from J, with 7 bases in between. The CDR3 is 13 amino acids. This clonotype was obtained from a human donor in good health. This chain joins TRBV7-8 and TRBJ1-1, with D maybe TRBD1 (5 bases). Sequenced material: T cells isolated from PBMCs. The CDR3 DNA reads TGTGCCAGCAGCTTACAGGGCGACACTGAAGCTTTCTTT. Its translation is CASSLQGDTEAFF.